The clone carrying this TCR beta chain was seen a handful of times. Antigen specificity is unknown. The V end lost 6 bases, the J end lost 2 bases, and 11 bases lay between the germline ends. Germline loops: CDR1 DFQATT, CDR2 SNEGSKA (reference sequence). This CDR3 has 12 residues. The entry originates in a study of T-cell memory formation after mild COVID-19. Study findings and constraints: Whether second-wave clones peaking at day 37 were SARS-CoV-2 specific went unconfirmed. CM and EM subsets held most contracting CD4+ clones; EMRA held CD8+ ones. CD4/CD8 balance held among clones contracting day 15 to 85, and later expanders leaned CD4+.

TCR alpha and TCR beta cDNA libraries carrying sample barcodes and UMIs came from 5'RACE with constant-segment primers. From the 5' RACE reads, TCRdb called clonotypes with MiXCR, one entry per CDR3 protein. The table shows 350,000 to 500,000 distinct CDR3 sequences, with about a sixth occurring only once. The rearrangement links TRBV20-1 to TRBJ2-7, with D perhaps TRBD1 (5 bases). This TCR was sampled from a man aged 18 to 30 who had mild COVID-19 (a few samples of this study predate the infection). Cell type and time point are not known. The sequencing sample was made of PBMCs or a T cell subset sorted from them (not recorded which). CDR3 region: CSASPGTYEQYF. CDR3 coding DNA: TGCAGTGCCAGCCCAGGGACCTACGAGCAGTACTTC.